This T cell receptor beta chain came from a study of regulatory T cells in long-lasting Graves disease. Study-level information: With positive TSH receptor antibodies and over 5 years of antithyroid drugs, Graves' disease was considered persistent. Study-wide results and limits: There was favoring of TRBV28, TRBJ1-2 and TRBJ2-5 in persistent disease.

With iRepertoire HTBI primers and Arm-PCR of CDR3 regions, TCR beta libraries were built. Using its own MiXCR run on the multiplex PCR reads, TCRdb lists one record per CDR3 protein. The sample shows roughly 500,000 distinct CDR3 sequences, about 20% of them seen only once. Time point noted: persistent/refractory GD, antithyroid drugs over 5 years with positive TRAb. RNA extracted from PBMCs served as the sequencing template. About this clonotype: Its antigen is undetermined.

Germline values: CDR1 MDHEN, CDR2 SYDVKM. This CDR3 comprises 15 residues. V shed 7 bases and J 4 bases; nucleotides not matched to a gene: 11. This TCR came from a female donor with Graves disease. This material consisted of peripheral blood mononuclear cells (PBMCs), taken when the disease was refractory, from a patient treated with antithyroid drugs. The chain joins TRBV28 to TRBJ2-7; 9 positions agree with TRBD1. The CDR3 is CASTPIGTGSYEQYF. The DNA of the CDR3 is TGTGCCAGCACACCCATCGGGACAGGGAGTTACGAGCAGTACTTC.